This T cell receptor beta chain was recorded in a study of CD8+CD57+ T cells in acquired aplastic anemia. An expansion of CD8+CD57+ cells by flow cytometry had been shown in patients chosen for sequencing. Unmatched junction bases numbered 3, after V lost 4 bases and J lost 7 bases. Per germline, CDR1 SNHLY and CDR2 FYNNEI. The CDR3 spans 14 residues. This clonotype has at least ten counts. Its antigen is unknown. Both TCR beta VDJ combination and CDR3 sequence profiling were carried out. Genomic DNA was the template for this profiling. MiXCR, applied by TCRdb to the reads, yields one record per CDR3 protein. The table records under 350,000 distinct CDR3 sequences, under 65% of them present only once. General study findings and limits: Statistical testing detected no significant gap in CD8+ Simpson's diversity between patients and controls.

J is TRBJ2-1 and V is TRBV2; 11 positions match TRBD1. The sequencing sample was made of sorted CD4+, CD8+, or CD8+CD57+ T cells (not recorded which) from PBMCs. The receptor's source is a human donor with aplastic anemia. CDR3 region: CASSVGQGANEQFF. CDR3 DNA: TGTGCCAGCAGTGTAGGACAGGGGGCGAATGAGCAGTTCTTC.